This TCR beta chain stems from a study of blood T cell repertoires in COVID-19. This clone was detected only once. Original analysis: Using reference gene primer amplification, nucleated cell counts were estimated. Some clones are missing from TCRdb's copy, which holds only in-frame ones; the method was immunoSEQ multiplex PCR. V and J calls and clone size are as listed in that table; D and trimming were resolved from the DNA. The table includes 200,000 to 300,000 clones, roughly 80% detected once. Trimming left V 2 bases short and J 4 bases short, with 12 bases between. The CDR3 loop spans 14 amino acids. Germline CDR1 is SGHRS and CDR2 is YFSETQ.

Sequenced sample: peripheral blood. This TCR came from a woman aged 55 to 70 with active or convalescent COVID-19. The V and J genes are TRBV5-1 and TRBJ2-5; maybe TRBD2 (6 bases). CDR3 region: CASSFVGGVETQYF. In nucleotides, the CDR3 is TGCGCCAGCAGCTTCGTGGGGGGAGTAGAGACCCAGTACTTC.